Listed here are 31 T cell receptor beta chains from one sample, sequenced in a study of HIV-infected patients and healthy controls. Alpha and beta constant-region primers primed reverse transcription of about 500 ng RNA. Each of the alpha and beta chains got its own library through chain-specific third strand synthesis with indices. TCRdb reprocessed the 5' RACE reads via MiXCR and lists one record per CDR3 protein. The sample shows 15,000 to 20,000 distinct CDR3 sequences, under 9.5% of them seen only once. Roughly three months, about 14 weeks, into antiretroviral therapy, follow-up blood was collected. Whole blood was used without fractionation, so all unsorted peripheral T cells were included. Source: blood, taken during antiretroviral therapy. These receptors originate from an adult with HIV infection.

V and J are TRBV30 and TRBJ2-2; unclear D gene. Trimming removed 1 base from V and 5 bases from J, with 11 bases in between. Germline loops: CDR1 GTSNPN, CDR2 SVGIG (reference sequence). CDR3 length: 14 residues. This chain's CDR3 is CAWSAHSETGELFF. The CDR3, as DNA: TGTGCCTGGAGTGCCCATAGTGAGACCGGGGAGCTGTTTTTT.

There are a few counts of this clonotype. The V gene is TRBV6-5, the J gene TRBJ2-1; 9 bases map to TRBD1. Trimming at V came to 4 bases and at J to 9 bases, leaving 10 bases not matched to a gene. Germline V gives CDR1 MNHEY, CDR2 SVGAGI. This CDR3 comprises 15 residues. CDR3: CASSWGTGRGREQFF. CDR3 nucleotides: TGTGCCAGCAGTTGGGGGACAGGGAGGGGTCGTGAGCAGTTCTTC.

This clonotype came up many times. The V and J genes are TRBV5-1 and TRBJ1-1, with TRBD1 identical over 8 bases. Trimming cost V 7 bases and J 0 bases; bases outside gene matches: 8. The germline CDR1 and CDR2 sequences are SGHRS and YFSETQ. The CDR3 extends over 15 amino acids. CDR3 in DNA: TGCGCCAGCGGCAGGGGGCAAAAGGTGAACACTGAAGCTTTCTTT. Its protein is CASGRGQKVNTEAFF. The variable domain in full, with the rest retrieved from reference TRBV5-1 and TRBJ1-1, is KAGVTQTPRYLIKTRGQQVTLSCSPISGHRSVSWYQQTPGQGLQFLFEYFSETQRNKGNFPGRFSGRQFSNSRSEMNVSTLELGDSALYLCASGRGQKVNTEAFFGQGTRLTVV.

This clonotype has a count of ten or more. The chain employs TRBV20-1 and TRBJ1-3; TRBD1 aligns across 9 bases. V lost 0 bases and J lost 2; bases outside the gene matches: 5. The V gene's germline CDR1 is DFQATT and CDR2 SNEGSKA (reference sequence). This CDR3 has 16 amino acids. The CDR3: CSARDRTGAPGNTIYF. The DNA for the CDR3 is TGCAGTGCTAGAGATAGGACAGGGGCGCCTGGAAACACCATATATTTT.

This clonotype has at least ten counts. V usage is TRBV11-2 and J usage is TRBJ2-5; D might be TRBD2 (6 bases). Per the germline V gene, CDR1 is SGHAT and CDR2 is FQNNGV. V was shortened by 1 base and J by 2 bases, with 11 bases between the two germline ends. CDR3 length: 15 amino acids. The CDR3 loop reads CASSLGGANQETQYF. The DNA for the CDR3 is TGTGCCAGCAGCTTAGGCGGGGCGAATCAAGAGACCCAGTACTTC.

This clonotype came up many times. This CDR3 reads CSAETSSLAYEQYF. The CDR3 DNA is TGCAGTGCTGAAACTTCGAGCCTGGCCTACGAGCAGTACTTC. This chain links TRBV20-1 with TRBJ2-7; D unresolved. This CDR3 comprises 14 residues. Trimming stripped 5 bases from V and 2 bases from J, with 16 bases between. The germline gives CDR1 DFQATT, CDR2 SNEGSKA (reference sequence).

This clonotype ranks as large. The chain links TRBV6-5 to TRBJ1-1; possible D gene TRBD1, 6 bases. Trimming pared 7 bases from V and 1 base from J, leaving 13 bases between. Germline V lookup: CDR1 MNHEY, CDR2 SVGAGI. This CDR3 contains 14 residues. Here the CDR3 DNA reads TGTGCCAGCAATCGGGCAGGGGCGAACACTGAAGCTTTCTTT. Translation: CASNRAGANTEAFF.

Within the sample, this clonotype is medium-sized. The chain has TRBV20-1 and TRBJ2-7, with D tentatively TRBD1 (6 bases). Germline values: CDR1 DFQATT, CDR2 SNEGSKA (reference sequence). CDR3 size: 15 residues. V lost 1 base to trimming and J lost 3 bases, with 16 bases between them. The CDR3 loop reads CSARGDTGRGYEQYF. CDR3 sequence (DNA): TGCAGTGCTAGAGGGGACACGGGACGCGGCTACGAGCAGTACTTC.

This clonotype has at least ten counts. The rearrangement uses TRBV5-6 and TRBJ1-2, with D uncertain. V shed 1 base and J shed 3 bases, with 16 bases lying between them. The germline V gene encodes CDR1 SGHDT and CDR2 YYEEEE. This CDR3 is built from 16 residues. CDR3: CASSLITGLEDYGYTF. DNA of the CDR3: TGTGCCAGCAGCTTGATAACGGGCCTTGAAGACTATGGCTACACCTTC.

This sequence joins TRBV7-8 and TRBJ1-1, with D possibly matching TRBD1 (5 bases). Trimming pared 0 bases from V and 0 bases from J, leaving 14 bases between. This CDR3 has 17 residues. Germline CDR1 reads SGHVS; CDR2 reads FQNEAQ. The DNA for the CDR3 is TGTGCCAGCAGCTTAGCTCTGGGACTGCAAATGAACACTGAAGCTTTCTTT. It is translated as CASSLALGLQMNTEAFF.

This clonotype was found many times. The chain employs TRBV6-6 and TRBJ1-5; 11 bases line up with TRBD1. Germline V gene data show CDR1 as MNHNY and CDR2 as SVGAGI (reference sequence). The J segment lost 1 base and the V segment lost 2 bases, leaving 4 bases of the junction unmatched. The CDR3 spans 17 residues. The CDR3 is CASSYIRTGGSNQPQHF. The CDR3, as DNA: TGTGCCAGCAGTTACATTAGGACAGGGGGCAGCAATCAGCCCCAGCATTTT.

The chain has TRBV7-9 and TRBJ2-7, with D hard to call. With 5 bases removed from V and 6 bases from J, the gap between germline ends came to 11 bases. Germline assignment: CDR1 SEHNR and CDR2 FQNEAQ (reference sequence). The CDR3 totals 12 residues. The CDR3 sequence: CASSGMGGEQYF. The CDR3 DNA reads as TGTGCCAGCAGCGGGATGGGTGGCGAGCAGTACTTC.

This clonotype was picked up many times. The rearrangement uses TRBV10-3 and TRBJ2-1, with unresolved D. CDR3 size: 14 residues. Trimming removed 5 bases at V and 1 base at J, with 9 bases between. Germline CDR1 is ENHRY and CDR2 is SYGVKD. CDR3 nucleotide sequence: TGTGCCATCAGTCAGACTCCTTCCTACAATGAGCAGTTCTTC. Its translation: CAISQTPSYNEQFF.

In this sample, this clonotype turned up many times. The chain recombines TRBV2 with TRBJ2-1, with D tentatively TRBD2 (5 bases). The CDR3 has 14 residues. Germline loops: CDR1 SNHLY, CDR2 FYNNEI. V was trimmed by 0 bases and J by 8 bases, leaving 11 bases between them. The CDR3 sequence: CASSEADLSHEQFF. CDR3 sequence (DNA): TGTGCCAGCAGTGAAGCGGACTTGTCCCATGAGCAGTTCTTC. Looking up the rest from reference TRBV2 and TRBJ2-1 gives the full variable domain: EPEVTQTPSHQVTQMGQEVILRCVPISNHLYFYWYRQILGQKVEFLVSFYNNEISEKSEIFDDQFSVERPDGSNFTLKIRSTKLEDSAMYFCASSEADLSHEQFFGPGTRLTVL.

This clonotype was counted at least ten times. The rearrangement joins TRBV10-2 to TRBJ1-2; unclear D gene. Germline-derived CDR1 and CDR2 are WSHSY and SAAADI. The V end was cut by 0 bases, the J end by 6 bases, with 11 bases between. This CDR3 has 14 residues. The CDR3 protein is CASSESTDLNGYTF. The CDR3, as DNA: TGCGCCAGCAGTGAGTCAACAGACTTAAATGGCTACACCTTC.

J is TRBJ2-5 and V is TRBV29-1; D is unclear. Between the trimmed V and J ends, which lost 4 bases and 1 base, there was a span of 7 bases. CDR1 SQVTM and CDR2 ANQGSEA come from the germline V gene. The CDR3 totals 12 residues. The CDR3 is CSVAHSQETQYF. In nucleotides, the CDR3 is TGCAGCGTTGCCCACAGCCAAGAGACCCAGTACTTC. The full variable domain, completed using reference TRBV29-1 and TRBJ2-5, is SAVISQKPSRDICQRGTSLTIQCQVDSQVTMMFWYRQQPGQSLTLIATANQGSEATYESGFVIDKFPISRPNLTFSTLTVSNMSPEDSSIYLCSVAHSQETQYFGPGTRLLVL.

By sample share, this clonotype is medium-sized. This sequence joins TRBV28 and TRBJ2-3; 8 positions agree with TRBD2. The CDR3 has 16 residues. Germline-derived CDR1 and CDR2 are MDHEN and SYDVKM. With V trimmed by 3 bases and J by 1 base, 6 bases remained unmatched. CDR3 region: CASSFSGGRGTDTQYF. The DNA of the CDR3 is TGTGCCAGCAGTTTCTCGGGGGGGAGAGGCACAGATACGCAGTATTTT.

This clonotype has only a few counts. V is TRBV20-1 and J is TRBJ2-1; D not certain. CDR3 length equals 12 residues. Germline CDR1 DFQATT, CDR2 SNEGSKA (reference sequence). Trimming took 0 bases from V and 4 from J, leaving 4 bases between them. The CDR3 DNA follows: TGCAGTGCTAGAGACTTTTACAATGAGCAGTTCTTC. Protein product: CSARDFYNEQFF.

This chain uses TRBV6-5 with TRBJ2-3; D not resolved. Trimming pared 7 bases from V and 7 bases from J, leaving 15 bases between. CDR3 length: 13 residues. CDR1 and CDR2 from the germline V gene are MNHEY and SVGAGI. CDR3 amino acids: CASTESYRNTQYF. The DNA for the CDR3 is TGTGCCAGCACCGAAAGTTATCGGAATACGCAGTATTTT.

The chain has TRBV19 and TRBJ1-5, with D perhaps matching TRBD1 (5 bases). Germline V gene lookup returns CDR1 LNHDA and CDR2 SQIVND (reference sequence). The CDR3 is 14 residues long. The V gene lost 4 bases and the J gene lost 5 bases, with 12 bases spanning the gap. CDR3 DNA sequence: TGTGCCAGTAGTACCCCAGGGTCCCATCAGCCCCAGCATTTT. Its protein is CASSTPGSHQPQHF.

Only a few counts were recorded for this clonotype. The J gene is TRBJ2-7, the V gene TRBV28; D gene uncertain. Germline values: CDR1 MDHEN, CDR2 SYDVKM. This CDR3 is 14 amino acids long. With 4 bases removed from V and 5 bases from J, the gap between germline ends came to 15 bases. The CDR3 nucleotides read TGTGCCAGCAGTTCCACCCTCGGACCTAACGAGCAGTACTTC. This sequence encodes CASSSTLGPNEQYF.

In this sample, this clonotype turned up many times. The chain carries TRBV5-1 and TRBJ1-1; D not resolved. Per germline, CDR1 SGHRS and CDR2 YFSETQ. The V end lost 0 bases, the J end lost 2 bases, and 8 bases lay between the germline ends. The CDR3 is 14 residues long. In nucleotides, the CDR3 is TGCGCCAGCAGCTTGGGGTCAGGTAACACTGAAGCTTTCTTT. This translates into CASSLGSGNTEAFF.

This clonotype was seen at least ten times. The rearrangement joins TRBV5-1 to TRBJ1-5; TRBD1 agrees at 7 bases. V trimming: 4 bases; J trimming: 0 bases; junction bases outside the gene matches: 4. The CDR3 has 15 amino acids. Germline lookup yields CDR1 SGHRS and CDR2 YFSETQ. The CDR3 reads CASSQGQSSNQPQHF. The CDR3 nucleotides read TGCGCCAGCAGCCAGGGACAGAGTAGCAATCAGCCCCAGCATTTT.

This clonotype was counted at least ten times. The chain couples TRBV2 to TRBJ1-5; the D gene is possibly TRBD1 (5 bases). Germline V gene data show CDR1 as SNHLY and CDR2 as FYNNEI. V was shortened by 3 bases and J by 9 bases, with 9 bases between the two germline ends. CDR3 length equals 12 residues. CDR3 nucleotides: TGTGCCAGCAGTGAGGGGCGTGGGCCCCAGCATTTT. Translation gives CASSEGRGPQHF. The whole variable domain, remainder taken from reference TRBV2 and TRBJ1-5, is EPEVTQTPSHQVTQMGQEVILRCVPISNHLYFYWYRQILGQKVEFLVSFYNNEISEKSEIFDDQFSVERPDGSNFTLKIRSTKLEDSAMYFCASSEGRGPQHFGDGTRLSIL.

The sample holds many counts of this clonotype. The chain is built from TRBV29-1 and TRBJ2-7; 7 nucleotides line up with TRBD1. Trimming at V came to 4 bases and at J to 3 bases, leaving 6 bases not matched to a gene. CDR1 and CDR2 from the germline V gene are SQVTM and ANQGSEA. The CDR3 totals 13 residues. The CDR3 DNA reads TGCAGCGTTGTTCTCGGGGACAGCTACGAGCAGTACTTC. Its protein is CSVVLGDSYEQYF.

This clonotype was seen at least ten times. CDR3: CASSVGIAVLNNEQFF. Here the CDR3 DNA reads TGTGCCAGCAGCGTCGGTATAGCGGTCCTCAACAATGAGCAGTTCTTC. J is TRBJ2-1 and V is TRBV6-5, with D maybe TRBD2 (6 bases). The CDR3 is 16 amino acids. V was shortened by 6 bases and J by 5 bases, with 20 bases between the two germline ends. In germline, CDR1 is MNHEY, CDR2 SVGAGI.

The chain employs TRBV28 and TRBJ1-5, with TRBD1 matching 7 bases. The CDR3 is 17 amino acids. V lost 3 bases to trimming and J lost 6 bases; unmatched junction nucleotides: 14. Germline V gene lookup returns CDR1 MDHEN and CDR2 SYDVKM. The CDR3 DNA is TGTGCCAGCAGTTTCCCCTCCTTAAGACAGGGCGGTCAGCCCCAGCATTTT. Protein sequence: CASSFPSLRQGGQPQHF.

This clonotype was seen repeatedly, ten times or more. The J gene is TRBJ1-1, the V gene TRBV7-6; D unclear. V lost 4 bases and J 1 base, leaving 16 bases between the germline ends. The CDR3 consists of 16 residues. The germline V gene encodes CDR1 SGHVS and CDR2 FNYEAQ. As DNA, the CDR3 is TGTGCCAGCAGCTCCCGATGGGCAGGCGAGAACACTGAAGCTTTCTTT. Amino acids: CASSSRWAGENTEAFF. The full variable domain, in which reference TRBV7-6 and TRBJ1-1 provide the parts outside the CDR3, is GAGVSQSPRYKVTKRGQDVALRCDPISGHVSLYWYRQALGQGPEFLTYFNYEAQQDKSGLPNDRFSAERPEGSISTLTIQRTEQRDSAMYRCASSSRWAGENTEAFFGQGTRLTVV.

This clonotype occurred a few times. This chain uses TRBV28 with TRBJ2-7, with unresolved D. This CDR3 contains 13 residues. V lost 1 base and J lost 4, with 8 bases in between. Germline values: CDR1 MDHEN, CDR2 SYDVKM. CDR3 sequence reads: CASSLSPNYEQYF. Written as DNA, the CDR3 is TGTGCCAGCAGTTTATCCCCTAATTACGAGCAGTACTTC.

This clonotype has ten or more counts. The chain has TRBV28 and TRBJ1-6; D not resolved. V shed 3 bases and J shed 8 bases, with 11 bases lying between them. This CDR3 is built from 14 residues. In germline, CDR1 is MDHEN, CDR2 SYDVKM. The CDR3 coding sequence is TGTGCCAGCAGTTTTCTGAGGTCGGATTCACCCCTCCACTTT. Encoded protein: CASSFLRSDSPLHF.

By share of the sample, this clonotype is medium-sized (0.01 to 0.1%). The CDR3 bases are TGTGCCAGCAGCTTAACGGGGACTTACGCCGATGAGCAGTTCTTC. Translation gives CASSLTGTYADEQFF. The chain uses TRBV7-3 and TRBJ2-1; tentatively, D is TRBD2 (6 bases). Germline CDR1 is SGHTA and CDR2 is FQGTGA. V lost 0 bases, J lost 8 bases, and 14 bases lay in between. CDR3 length equals 15 residues.